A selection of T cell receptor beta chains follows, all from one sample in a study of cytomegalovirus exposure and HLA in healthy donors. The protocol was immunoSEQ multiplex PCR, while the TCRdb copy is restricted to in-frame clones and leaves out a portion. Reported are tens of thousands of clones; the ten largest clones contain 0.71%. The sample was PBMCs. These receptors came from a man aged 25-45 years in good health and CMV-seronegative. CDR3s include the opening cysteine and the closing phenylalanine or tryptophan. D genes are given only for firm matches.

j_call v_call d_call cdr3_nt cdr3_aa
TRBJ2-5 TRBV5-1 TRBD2 TGCGCCAGCAGCCTAGGACTAGCGGGAAGAGAGACCCAGTACTTC CASSLGLAGRETQYF
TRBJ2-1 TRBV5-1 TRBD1 TGCGCCAGCAGCTTGGGGGCAGGGGGTTTCTCCTACAATGAGCAGTTCTTC CASSLGAGGFSYNEQFF
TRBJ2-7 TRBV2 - TGTGCCAGCATTAACAACAGGGAGTCCTACGAGCAGTACTTC CASINNRESYEQYF
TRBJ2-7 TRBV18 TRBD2 TGTGCCAGCTCACAGGGACTAGATAGTTCCTACGAGCAGTACTTC CASSQGLDSSYEQYF
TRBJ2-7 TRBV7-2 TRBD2 TGTGCCAGCAGCCTGGGGGGGTTGGAGCGCGAGCAGTACTTC CASSLGGLEREQYF
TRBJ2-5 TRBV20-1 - TGCAGTACCAGGGTACAAGAGACCCAGTACTTC CSTRVQETQYF
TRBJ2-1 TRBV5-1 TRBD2 TGCGCCAGCAGCTTCGGGCGGGAGGGGTTGAGTGAGCAGTTCTTC CASSFGREGLSEQFF
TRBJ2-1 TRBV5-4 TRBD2 TGTGCCAGCAGCTTGTGGCTAGCGGGAGGGCCCCATGAGCAGTTCTTC CASSLWLAGGPHEQFF
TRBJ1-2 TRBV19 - TGTGCCAGTAGTATGGAGGGTAACTATGGCTACACCTTC CASSMEGNYGYTF
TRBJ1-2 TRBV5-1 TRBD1 TGCGCCAGCACCCCCACGACAGGGATCTATGGCTACACCTTC CASTPTTGIYGYTF
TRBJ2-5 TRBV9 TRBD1 TGTGCCAGCAGCCCGCGGACAGGGTCCTTACAAGAGACCCAGTACTTC CASSPRTGSLQETQYF
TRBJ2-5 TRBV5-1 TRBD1 TGCGCCAGCAAGGGACAGGGAGGCGCAGAGACCCAGTACTTC CASKGQGGAETQYF
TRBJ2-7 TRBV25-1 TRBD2 TGTGCCAGCAGTGAGGCCGCGGGGGACCATATCTACGAGCAGTACTTC CASSEAAGDHIYEQYF
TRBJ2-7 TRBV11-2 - TGTGCCAGCAGCTCGGGGGTTAAGGACGAGCAGTACTTC CASSSGVKDEQYF
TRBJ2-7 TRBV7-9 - TGTGCCAGCAGTTTGTACAGGGACGAGCAGTACTTC CASSLYRDEQYF
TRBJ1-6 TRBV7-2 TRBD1 TGTGCCAGCAGCTTAGAGTCAGGGGGCTATTCACCCCTCCACTTT CASSLESGGYSPLHF
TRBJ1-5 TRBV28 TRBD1 TGTGCCAGTCAACCCCCCCTAAAGGGACAGCTAAGTCAGCCCCAGCATTTT CASQPPLKGQLSQPQHF
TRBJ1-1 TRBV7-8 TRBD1 TGTGCCAGCAGCTTGACAGGGGAGAAGATCACTGAAGCTTTCTTT CASSLTGEKITEAFF
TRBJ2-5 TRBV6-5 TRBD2 TGTGCCAGCAGGCCGGGAGGGCCTAGAGAGACCCAGTACTTC CASRPGGPRETQYF
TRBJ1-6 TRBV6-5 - TGTGCCAGCAGTTACTCGAATCCAGGGGACTCACCCCTCCACTTT CASSYSNPGDSPLHF
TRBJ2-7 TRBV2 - TGTGCCAGCAGGAACAGGCCCTCTGGGGACTACGAGCAGTACTTC CASRNRPSGDYEQYF
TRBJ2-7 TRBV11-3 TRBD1 TGTGCCAGCAGCTCCCAGGGGGCCTCTTTCTACGAGCAGTACTTC CASSSQGASFYEQYF
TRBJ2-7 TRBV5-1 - TGCGCCAGCAGCTTGGTGGCAGGGGACTACGAGCAGTACTTC CASSLVAGDYEQYF
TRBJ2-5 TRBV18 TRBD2 TGTGCCAGCTCACCGAAAAGAGGGACTAGCGGGGCGAAAGAGACCCAGTACTTC CASSPKRGTSGAKETQYF
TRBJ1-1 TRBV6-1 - TGTGCCAGCAGTGGGACAGCCCTCACTGAAGCTTTCTTT CASSGTALTEAFF
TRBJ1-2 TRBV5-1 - TGCGCCAGCAGCGCCGGAATAAACAGGGCTGATGGCTACACCTTC CASSAGINRADGYTF
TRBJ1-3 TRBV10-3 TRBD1 TGTGCCATCAGAGGACAGGGCGCTAACGGAAGCTCTGGAAACACCATATATTTT CAIRGQGANGSSGNTIYF
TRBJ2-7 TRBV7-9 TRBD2 TGTGCCAGCAGCTTAGCGGGACTAGACTACGAGCAGTACTTC CASSLAGLDYEQYF
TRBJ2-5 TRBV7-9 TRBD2 TGTGCCAGCGGGGGAGTAGCGGGGCACCCGGGTGAGACCCAGTACTTC CASGGVAGHPGETQYF
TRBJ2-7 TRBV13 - TGTGCCAGCAGCTTATTAGGGAGCGACGAGCAGTACTTC CASSLLGSDEQYF
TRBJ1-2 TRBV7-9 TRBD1 TGTGCCAGCAGCAGAGGCGAGGGGGCGAATGGCTACACCTTC CASSRGEGANGYTF
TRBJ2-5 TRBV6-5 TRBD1 TGTGCCAGCAGGCCTCTTACAGGGGGGCAAGAGACCCAGTACTTC CASRPLTGGQETQYF
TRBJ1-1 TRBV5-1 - TGCGCCAGCAGCTTAGGGGACACTGAAGCTTTCTTT CASSLGDTEAFF
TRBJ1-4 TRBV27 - TGTGCCAGCAGAGGAGCAACTAATGAAAAACTGTTTTTT CASRGATNEKLFF
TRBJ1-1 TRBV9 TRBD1 TGTGCCAGCAGCGTACAGGGGGCAAACACTGAAGCTTTCTTT CASSVQGANTEAFF
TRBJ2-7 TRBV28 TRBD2 TGTGCCAGCAGCCCAGGACTAGCGGGGCCCGCCTACGAGCAGTACTTC CASSPGLAGPAYEQYF
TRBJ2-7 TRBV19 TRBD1 TGTGCCAGTAGCCGAGGGGCAGGGGGCTACGAGCAGTACTTC CASSRGAGGYEQYF
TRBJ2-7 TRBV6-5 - TGTGCCAGCAACCCTGCTGCCTGGCAGAACGAGCAGTACTTC CASNPAAWQNEQYF
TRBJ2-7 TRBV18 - TGTGCCAGCTCAAGTGCTATATACTACGAGCAGTACTTC CASSSAIYYEQYF
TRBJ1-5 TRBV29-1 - TGCAGCGTTAAAAAGCAGGGAGGGAATCAGCCCCAGCATTTT CSVKKQGGNQPQHF
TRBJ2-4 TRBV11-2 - TGTGCCAGCAGCGACTACTCTAGCGAGGACATTCAGTACTTC CASSDYSSEDIQYF
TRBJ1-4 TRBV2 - TGTGCCAGCAGTAAAAGAACAGGGAGCCCTGGTGAAAAACTGTTTTTT CASSKRTGSPGEKLFF
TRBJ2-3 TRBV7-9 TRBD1 TGTGCCAGCACCACCCCGGGGGGCGGGGACAGGGGTACAGATACGCAGTATTTT CASTTPGGGDRGTDTQYF
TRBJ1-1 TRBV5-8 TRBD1 TGTGCCAGCAGCCCCAGGGGGCGGAACACTGAAGCTTTCTTT CASSPRGRNTEAFF
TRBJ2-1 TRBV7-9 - TGTGCCAGCAGCGCGGACTATCGGGAGCAGTTCTTC CASSADYREQFF
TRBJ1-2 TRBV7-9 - TGTGCCAGCAGCTTAGCGCAGGCAAACTATGGCTACACCTTC CASSLAQANYGYTF
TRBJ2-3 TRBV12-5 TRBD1 TGTGCTAGTGCTCTGACAGGGGGCTCAGATACGCAGTATTTT CASALTGGSDTQYF